These T cell receptor beta chains were read from a single sample in a study of T cell responses to AZD1222 COVID-19 vaccine. Sequencing used immunoSEQ multiplex PCR; TCRdb keeps in-frame clones, though not all of them. The sample includes about 130,000 clones, roughly 90% of them seen just once. The sample was peripheral blood, taken on day 0 of AZD1222 vaccination. These receptors all come from an adult in good health. CDR3s include the opening cysteine and the closing phenylalanine or tryptophan. A D gene is named only where the DNA matches it firmly. Clone sizes are given selectively: once, few, many, or a class where the clone is expanded.

NA,TRBV30,TRBJ1-1,NA,CAWSYANTEAFF,TGTGCCTGGAGTTACGCGAACACTGAAGCTTTCTTT
NA,TRBV24-1,TRBJ2-7,TRBD1,CATSDSGGFRDEQYF,TGTGCCACCAGTGATTCAGGGGGCTTTCGAGACGAGCAGTACTTC
NA,TRBV6-5,TRBJ2-3,NA,CASARGLRDTQYF,TGTGCCAGCGCCAGGGGCTTGCGAGATACGCAGTATTTT
few,TRBV13,TRBJ2-3,NA,CASSLTKEPDRSIPDTQYF,TGTGCCAGCAGCCTAACGAAGGAGCCCGACCGTAGCATCCCAGATACGCAGTATTTT
NA,TRBV5-5,TRBJ1-1,TRBD1,CASSSLTGTVNTEAFF,TGTGCCAGCAGTTCCCTGACAGGGACGGTGAACACTGAAGCTTTCTTT
NA,TRBV19,TRBJ1-5,NA,CASSIAASGVLVSGQPQHF,TGTGCCAGTAGTATAGCGGCCAGCGGGGTATTGGTTTCGGGTCAGCCCCAGCATTTT
medium-sized,TRBV28,TRBJ2-2,NA,CASRPWTTNTGELFF,TGTGCCAGCAGGCCTTGGACCACAAACACCGGGGAGCTGTTTTTT
NA,TRBV3-1/TRBV3-2,TRBJ2-2,NA,CASSQVGDTGELFF,TGTGCCAGCAGCCAAGTTGGAGACACCGGGGAGCTGTTTTTT
once,TRBV10-3,TRBJ1-2,NA,CAISDQTYGCTF,TGTGCCATCAGTGATCAGACTTACGGCTGCACCTTC
NA,TRBV6-5,TRBJ2-3,TRBD2,CASSYLSGGAADTQYF,TGTGCCAGCAGTTACCTTAGCGGGGGGGCCGCCGATACGCAGTATTTT
NA,TRBV5-5,TRBJ1-2,TRBD1,CASSLVGQGADGYTF,TGTGCCAGCAGCTTGGTGGGACAGGGGGCCGATGGCTACACCTTC
NA,TRBV12-3/TRBV12-4,TRBJ2-4,NA,CASSFLAKNIQYF,TGTGCCAGCAGTTTCCTAGCCAAAAACATTCAGTACTTC
NA,TRBV7-9,TRBJ1-4,TRBD1,CASSSGTGLRGKLFF,TGTGCCAGCAGCTCCGGGACAGGGCTGAGAGGAAAACTGTTTTTT
NA,TRBV13,TRBJ1-1,NA,CASSPSGVTEAFF,TGTGCCAGCAGCCCCTCGGGCGTTACCGAAGCTTTCTTT
NA,TRBV20-1,TRBJ1-4,NA,CSAKTHEKLFF,TGCAGTGCAAAGACACATGAAAAACTGTTTTTT
NA,TRBV5-1,TRBJ2-3,TRBD2,CASSFGGAKTDTQYF,TGCGCCAGCAGCTTCGGGGGGGCCAAGACAGATACGCAGTATTTT
NA,TRBV30,TRBJ1-3,NA,CAWSKAQSSGNTIYF,TGTGCCTGGAGTAAGGCTCAAAGCTCTGGAAACACCATATATTTT
NA,TRBV28,TRBJ1-2,TRBD1,CASSLTGDRGYTF,TGTGCCAGCAGTCTGACAGGGGATCGTGGCTACACCTTC
NA,TRBV5-6,TRBJ2-5,NA,CASSSEGVAQETQYF,TGTGCCAGCAGCTCCGAGGGAGTCGCCCAAGAGACCCAGTACTTC
NA,TRBV28,TRBJ2-7,NA,CASSHPRSYGTYEQYF,TGTGCCAGCAGTCATCCACGGTCTTATGGGACCTACGAGCAGTACTTC
NA,TRBV27,TRBJ1-5,TRBD1,CASSFRGKDQPQHF,TGTGCCAGCAGCTTCAGGGGGAAGGATCAGCCCCAGCATTTT
NA,TRBV9,TRBJ2-5,TRBD1,CASSPWDSKETQYF,TGTGCCAGCAGCCCCTGGGACAGTAAAGAGACCCAGTACTTC
NA,TRBV7-2,TRBJ1-2,TRBD1,CASSQGAFPNYGYTF,TGTGCCAGCAGCCAGGGGGCCTTCCCGAACTATGGCTACACCTTC
NA,TRBV27,TRBJ2-1,TRBD1,CASSQPGTGSEQFF,TGTGCCAGCAGTCAACCCGGGACAGGGAGTGAGCAGTTCTTC
few,TRBV30,TRBJ1-2,NA,CAWSVAGDYGYTF,TGTGCCTGGAGTGTGGCGGGGGACTATGGCTACACCTTC
NA,TRBV19,TRBJ2-3,TRBD2,CASSSWNLRAGGPDTQYF,TGTGCCAGTAGCTCATGGAACCTTAGAGCGGGGGGCCCAGATACGCAGTATTTT
NA,TRBV7-2,TRBJ1-6,NA,CASSLFTPGNSPLHF,TGTGCCAGCAGCCTTTTTACCCCCGGGAATTCACCCCTCCACTTT
NA,TRBV6-2/TRBV6-3,TRBJ2-7,NA,CASSHSDPASGPYEQYF,TGTGCCAGCAGTCACTCGGACCCGGCCTCCGGGCCCTACGAGCAGTACTTC
few,TRBV3-1/TRBV3-2,TRBJ2-1,NA,CASSLYNEQFF,TGTGCCAGCAGCCTCTACAATGAGCAGTTCTTC
once,TRBV5-4,TRBJ2-7,NA,CASSLRVGEQYF,TGTGCCAGCAGCTTGAGGGTTGGGGAGCAGTACTTC